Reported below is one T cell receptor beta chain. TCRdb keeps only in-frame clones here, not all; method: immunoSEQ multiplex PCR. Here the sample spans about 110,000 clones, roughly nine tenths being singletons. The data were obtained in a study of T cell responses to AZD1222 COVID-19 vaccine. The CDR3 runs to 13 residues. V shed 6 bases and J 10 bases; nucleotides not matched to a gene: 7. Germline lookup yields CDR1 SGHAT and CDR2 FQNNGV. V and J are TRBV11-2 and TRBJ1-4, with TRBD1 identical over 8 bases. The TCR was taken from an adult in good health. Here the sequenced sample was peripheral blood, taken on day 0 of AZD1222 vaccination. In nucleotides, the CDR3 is TGTGCCAGCAGACCAGGACAGGGTGTAAAACTGTTTTTT. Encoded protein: CASRPGQGVKLFF.